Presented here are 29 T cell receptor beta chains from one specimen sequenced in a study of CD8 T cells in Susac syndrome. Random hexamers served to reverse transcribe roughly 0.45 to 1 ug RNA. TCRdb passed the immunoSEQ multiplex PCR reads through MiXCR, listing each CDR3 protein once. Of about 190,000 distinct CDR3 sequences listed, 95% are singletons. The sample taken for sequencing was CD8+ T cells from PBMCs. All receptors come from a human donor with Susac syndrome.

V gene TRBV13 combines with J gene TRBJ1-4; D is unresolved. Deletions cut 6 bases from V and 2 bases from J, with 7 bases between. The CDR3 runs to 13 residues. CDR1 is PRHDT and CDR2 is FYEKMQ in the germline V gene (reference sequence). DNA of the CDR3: TGTGCCAGCAGAGTAGCGACTAATGAAAAACTGTTTTTT. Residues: CASRVATNEKLFF.

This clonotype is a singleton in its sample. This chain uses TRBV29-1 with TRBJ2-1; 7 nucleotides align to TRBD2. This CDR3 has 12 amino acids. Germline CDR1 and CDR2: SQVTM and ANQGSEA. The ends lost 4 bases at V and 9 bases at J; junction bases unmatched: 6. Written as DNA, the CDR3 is TGCAGCGTTGGGGAGGGCGGAGGTGAGCAGTTCTTC. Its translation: CSVGEGGGEQFF.

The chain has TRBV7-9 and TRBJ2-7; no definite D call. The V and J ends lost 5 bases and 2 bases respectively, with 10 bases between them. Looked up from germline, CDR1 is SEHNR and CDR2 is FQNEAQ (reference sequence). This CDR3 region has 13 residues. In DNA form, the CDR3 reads TGTGCCAGCAGCCACTCCGGACCCTACGAGCAGTACTTC. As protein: CASSHSGPYEQYF.

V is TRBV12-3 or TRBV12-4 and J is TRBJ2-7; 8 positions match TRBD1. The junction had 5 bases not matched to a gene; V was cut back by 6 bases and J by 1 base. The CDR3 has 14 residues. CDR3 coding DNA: TGTGCCAGCAGCGTCGGGGACAGGTCCTACGAGCAGTACTTC. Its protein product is CASSVGDRSYEQYF.

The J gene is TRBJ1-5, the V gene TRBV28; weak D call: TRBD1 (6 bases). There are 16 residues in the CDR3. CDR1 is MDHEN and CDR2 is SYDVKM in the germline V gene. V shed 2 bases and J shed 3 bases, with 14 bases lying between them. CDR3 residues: CASSLRGGDTNQPQHF. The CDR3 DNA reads TGTGCCAGCAGTTTAAGGGGAGGGGACACCAATCAGCCCCAGCATTTT.

In nucleotides, the CDR3 is TGTGCCAGCAGCTACCGCCGTGGAGCGGCTGAGCAGTTCTTC. Protein: CASSYRRGAAEQFF. V and J are TRBV7-9 and TRBJ2-1; TRBD2 is a possible D gene (5 bases). The length of the CDR3 is 14 residues. The V gene's germline CDR1 is SEHNR and CDR2 FQNEAQ (reference sequence). Trimming removed 4 bases at V and 9 bases at J, with 16 bases between.

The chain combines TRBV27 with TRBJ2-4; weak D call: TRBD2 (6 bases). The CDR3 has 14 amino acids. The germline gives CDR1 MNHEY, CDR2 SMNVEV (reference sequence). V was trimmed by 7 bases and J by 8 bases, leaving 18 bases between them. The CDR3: CASKTGTQGDIQYF. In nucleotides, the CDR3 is TGTGCCAGCAAAACCGGGACTCAGGGAGACATTCAGTACTTC.

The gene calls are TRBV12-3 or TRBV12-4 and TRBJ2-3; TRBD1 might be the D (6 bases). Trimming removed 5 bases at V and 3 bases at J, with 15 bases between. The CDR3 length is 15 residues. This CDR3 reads CASSRGQSSTDTQYF. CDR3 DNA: TGTGCCAGCAGTCGAGGACAGTCGTCTACAGATACGCAGTATTTT.

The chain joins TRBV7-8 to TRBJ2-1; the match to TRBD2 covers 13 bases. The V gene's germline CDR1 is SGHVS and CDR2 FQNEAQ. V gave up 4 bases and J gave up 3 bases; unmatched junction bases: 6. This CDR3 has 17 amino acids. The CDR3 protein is CASSSRTSGSYYNEQFF. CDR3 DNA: TGTGCCAGCAGCTCGCGGACTAGCGGGAGCTACTACAATGAGCAGTTCTTC. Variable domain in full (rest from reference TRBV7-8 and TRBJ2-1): GAGVSQSPRYKVAKRGQDVALRCDPISGHVSLFWYQQALGQGPEFLTYFQNEAQLDKSGLPSDRFFAERPEGSVSTLKIQRTQQEDSAVYLCASSSRTSGSYYNEQFFGPGTRLTVL.

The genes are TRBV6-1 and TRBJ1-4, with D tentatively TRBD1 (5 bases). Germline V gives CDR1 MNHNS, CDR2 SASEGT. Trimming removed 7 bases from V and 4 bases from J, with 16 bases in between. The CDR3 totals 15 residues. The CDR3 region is CASTEGQGVNEKLFF. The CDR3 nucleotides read TGTGCCAGCACCGAGGGGCAAGGGGTTAATGAAAAACTGTTTTTT.

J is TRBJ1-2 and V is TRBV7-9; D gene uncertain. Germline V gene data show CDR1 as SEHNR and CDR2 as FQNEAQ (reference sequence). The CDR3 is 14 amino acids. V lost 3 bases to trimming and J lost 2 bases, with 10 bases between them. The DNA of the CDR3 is TGTGCCAGCAGCTTTCAACATGAAAACTATGGCTACACCTTC. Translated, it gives CASSFQHENYGYTF.

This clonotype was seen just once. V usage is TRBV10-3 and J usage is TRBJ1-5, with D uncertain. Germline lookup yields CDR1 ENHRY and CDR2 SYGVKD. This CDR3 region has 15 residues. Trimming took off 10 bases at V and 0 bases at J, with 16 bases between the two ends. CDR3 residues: CATTLRPDSNQPQHF. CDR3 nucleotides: TGTGCCACCACCCTCAGGCCAGATAGCAATCAGCCCCAGCATTTT.

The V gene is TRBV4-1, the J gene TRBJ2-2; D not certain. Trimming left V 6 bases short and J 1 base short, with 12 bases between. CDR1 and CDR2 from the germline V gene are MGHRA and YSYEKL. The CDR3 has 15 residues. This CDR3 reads CASRNELQNTGELFF. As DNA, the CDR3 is TGCGCCAGCAGGAACGAATTACAGAACACCGGGGAGCTGTTTTTT.

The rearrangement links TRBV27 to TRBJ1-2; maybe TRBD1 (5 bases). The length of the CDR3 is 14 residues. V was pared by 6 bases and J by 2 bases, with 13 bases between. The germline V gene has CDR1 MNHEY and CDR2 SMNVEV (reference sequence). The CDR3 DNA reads TGTGCCAGCAGCTCCGGAGGGGTAAACTATGGCTACACCTTC. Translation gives CASSSGGVNYGYTF.

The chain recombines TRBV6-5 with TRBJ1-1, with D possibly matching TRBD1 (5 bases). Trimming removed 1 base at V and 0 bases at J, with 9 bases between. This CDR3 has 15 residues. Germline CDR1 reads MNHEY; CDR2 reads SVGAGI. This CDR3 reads CASSYFRGVNTEAFF. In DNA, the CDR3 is TGTGCCAGCAGTTACTTTCGGGGGGTGAACACTGAAGCTTTCTTT.

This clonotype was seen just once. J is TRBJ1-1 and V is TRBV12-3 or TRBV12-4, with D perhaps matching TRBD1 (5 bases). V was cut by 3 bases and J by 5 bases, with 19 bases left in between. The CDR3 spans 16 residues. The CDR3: CASSFPMVDSQTEAFF. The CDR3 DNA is TGTGCCAGCAGTTTTCCCATGGTTGACAGCCAAACTGAAGCTTTCTTT.

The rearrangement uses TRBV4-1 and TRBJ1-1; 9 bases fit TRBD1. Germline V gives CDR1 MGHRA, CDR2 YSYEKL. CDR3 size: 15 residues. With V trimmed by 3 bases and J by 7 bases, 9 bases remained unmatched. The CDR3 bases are TGCGCCAGCAGCCACACAGGGACAGGGACAGGTGAAGCTTTCTTT. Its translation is CASSHTGTGTGEAFF.

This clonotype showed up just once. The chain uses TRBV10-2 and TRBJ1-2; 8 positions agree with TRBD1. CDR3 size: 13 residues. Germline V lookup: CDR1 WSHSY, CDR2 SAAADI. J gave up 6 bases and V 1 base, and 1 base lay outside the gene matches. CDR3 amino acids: CASSEWTGHGYTF. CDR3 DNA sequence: TGCGCCAGCAGTGAGTGGACAGGGCATGGCTACACCTTC.

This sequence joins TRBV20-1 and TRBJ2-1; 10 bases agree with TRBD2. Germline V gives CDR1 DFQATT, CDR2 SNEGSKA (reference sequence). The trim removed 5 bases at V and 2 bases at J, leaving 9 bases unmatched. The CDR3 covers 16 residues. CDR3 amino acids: CSAEVGAGGPYNEQFF. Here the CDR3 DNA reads TGCAGTGCTGAAGTGGGAGCGGGAGGGCCCTACAATGAGCAGTTCTTC.

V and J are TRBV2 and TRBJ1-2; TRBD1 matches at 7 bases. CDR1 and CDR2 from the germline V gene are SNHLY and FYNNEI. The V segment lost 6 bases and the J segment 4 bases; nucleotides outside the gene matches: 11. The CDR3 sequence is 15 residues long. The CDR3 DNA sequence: TGTGCCAGCAGGGGCCGGGACAGCCTAACCTATGGCTACACCTTC. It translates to CASRGRDSLTYGYTF.

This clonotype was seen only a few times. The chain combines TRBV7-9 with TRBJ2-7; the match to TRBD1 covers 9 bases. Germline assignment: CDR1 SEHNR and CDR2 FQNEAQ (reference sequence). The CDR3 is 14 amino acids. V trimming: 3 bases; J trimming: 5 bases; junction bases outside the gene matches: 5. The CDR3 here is CASSFGTGNDEQYF. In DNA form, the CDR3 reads TGTGCCAGCAGCTTTGGGACAGGGAACGACGAGCAGTACTTC.

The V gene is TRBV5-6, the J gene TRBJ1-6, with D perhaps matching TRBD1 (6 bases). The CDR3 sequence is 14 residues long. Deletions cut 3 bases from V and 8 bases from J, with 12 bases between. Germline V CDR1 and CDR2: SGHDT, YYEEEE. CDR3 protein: CASSSDSLDSPLHF. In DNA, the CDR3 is TGTGCCAGCAGCTCGGACAGCCTGGATTCACCCCTCCACTTT.

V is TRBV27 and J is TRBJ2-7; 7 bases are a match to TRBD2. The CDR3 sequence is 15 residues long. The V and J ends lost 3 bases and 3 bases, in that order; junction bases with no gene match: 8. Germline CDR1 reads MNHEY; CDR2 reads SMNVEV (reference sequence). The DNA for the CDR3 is TGTGCCAGCAGTTTGGGGGGGGGTATATACTACGAGCAGTACTTC. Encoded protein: CASSLGGGIYYEQYF.

In DNA form, the CDR3 reads TGCGCCAGCAGAGGACAGGGGGTCTACGAGCAGTACTTC. It is translated as CASRGQGVYEQYF. The V and J genes are TRBV5-1 and TRBJ2-7; 10 nucleotides agree with TRBD1. The CDR3 spans 13 residues. Germline-derived CDR1 and CDR2 are SGHRS and YFSETQ. V lost 5 bases, J lost 3 bases, and 2 bases stayed unmatched.

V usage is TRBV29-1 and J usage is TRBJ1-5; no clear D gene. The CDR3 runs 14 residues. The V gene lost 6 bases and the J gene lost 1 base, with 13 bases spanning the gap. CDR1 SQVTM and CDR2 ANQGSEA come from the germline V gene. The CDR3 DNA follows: TGCAGCGTCGTCCGACTTGGGAGCAATCAGCCCCAGCATTTT. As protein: CSVVRLGSNQPQHF.

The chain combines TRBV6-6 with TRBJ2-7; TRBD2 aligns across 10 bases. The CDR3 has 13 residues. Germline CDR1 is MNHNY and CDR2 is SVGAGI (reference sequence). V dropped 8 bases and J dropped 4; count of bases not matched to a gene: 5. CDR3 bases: TGTGCCAGCGGGACTAGCGATTTGTACGAGCAGTACTTC. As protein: CASGTSDLYEQYF.

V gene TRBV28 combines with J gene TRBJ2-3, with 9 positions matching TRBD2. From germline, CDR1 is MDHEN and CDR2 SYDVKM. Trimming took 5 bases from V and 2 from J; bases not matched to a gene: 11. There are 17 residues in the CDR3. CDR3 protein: CASSHQKEREDTDTQYF. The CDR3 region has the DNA TGTGCCAGCAGTCACCAGAAGGAGCGGGAGGACACAGATACGCAGTATTTT. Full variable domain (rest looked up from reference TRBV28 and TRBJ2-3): DVKVTQSSRYLVKRTGEKVFLECVQDMDHENMFWYRQDPGLGLRLIYFSYDVKMKEKGDIPEGYSVSREKKERFSLILESASTNQTSMYLCASSHQKEREDTDTQYFGPGTRLTVL.

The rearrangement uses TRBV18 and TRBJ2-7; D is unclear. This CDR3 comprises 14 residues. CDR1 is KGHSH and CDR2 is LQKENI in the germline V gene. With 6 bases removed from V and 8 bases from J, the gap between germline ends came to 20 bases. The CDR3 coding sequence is TGTGCCAGCTCCAGAGAGGCCGAAACCCCCCAGCAGTACTTC. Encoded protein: CASSREAETPQQYF.

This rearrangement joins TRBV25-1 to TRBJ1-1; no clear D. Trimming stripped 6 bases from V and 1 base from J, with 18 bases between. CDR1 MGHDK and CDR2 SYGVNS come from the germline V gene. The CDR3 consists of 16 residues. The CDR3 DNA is TGTGCCAGCAGCGACGGAGTCGGGTTAAGGAACACTGAAGCTTTCTTT. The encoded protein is CASSDGVGLRNTEAFF.